These T cell receptor beta chains were read from a single sample in a study of blood T cell repertoires in COVID-19. The method was immunoSEQ multiplex PCR; TCRdb's version includes in-frame clones alone and lacks a portion of them. The sample comprises 250,000 or so clones, roughly nine tenths of which are singletons, and about 2.7% rests with the top ten. Material: PBMCs or T cells enriched from blood (not recorded which). The origin of the receptors is a woman between 18 and 30 years old who had recovered from COVID-19. CDR3s include the opening cysteine and the closing phenylalanine or tryptophan. The order of the fields is V gene, clone size, D gene, J gene, CDR3 protein, CDR3 DNA. A D gene is named only where the DNA matches it firmly. Rows may omit the clone size; those that give it use once, few, many or a size class.

V gene: TRBV29-1; clone size: -; D gene: -; J gene: TRBJ2-1; CDR3 protein: CSVVPLTPYNEQFF; CDR3 DNA: TGCAGCGTTGTCCCCCTTACACCTTACAATGAGCAGTTCTTC
V gene: TRBV28; clone size: -; D gene: TRBD2; J gene: TRBJ2-7; CDR3 protein: CASSRLAGDNEQYF; CDR3 DNA: TGTGCCAGCAGTCGACTAGCGGGAGATAACGAGCAGTACTTC
V gene: TRBV11-2; clone size: -; D gene: TRBD2; J gene: TRBJ2-1; CDR3 protein: CASSLPPGGNEQFF; CDR3 DNA: TGTGCCAGCAGCCTCCCCCCGGGGGGCAATGAGCAGTTCTTC
V gene: TRBV11-3; clone size: -; D gene: -; J gene: TRBJ1-1; CDR3 protein: CASSLTVSPNTEAFF; CDR3 DNA: TGTGCCAGCAGCTTAACGGTATCCCCTAACACTGAAGCTTTCTTT
V gene: TRBV28; clone size: -; D gene: TRBD2; J gene: TRBJ2-7; CDR3 protein: CASSLTLAGASYEQYF; CDR3 DNA: TGTGCCAGCAGTTTAACCCTAGCGGGAGCCTCCTACGAGCAGTACTTC
V gene: TRBV28; clone size: -; D gene: -; J gene: TRBJ2-7; CDR3 protein: CASSFWNQATSYEQYF; CDR3 DNA: TGTGCCAGCAGTTTTTGGAATCAGGCAACGTCATACGAGCAGTACTTC
V gene: TRBV11-3; clone size: -; D gene: -; J gene: TRBJ1-3; CDR3 protein: CATTVTGGNTIYF; CDR3 DNA: TGTGCCACCACAGTGACAGGAGGAAACACCATATATTTT
V gene: TRBV19; clone size: once; D gene: -; J gene: TRBJ1-5; CDR3 protein: CASTLSGMGLLQPQHF; CDR3 DNA: TGTGCCAGTACCCTATCGGGGATGGGCCTCCTTCAGCCCCAGCATTTT
V gene: TRBV5-4; clone size: -; D gene: TRBD2; J gene: TRBJ2-5; CDR3 protein: CASSPGTSGGSIQETQYF; CDR3 DNA: TGTGCCAGCAGCCCAGGGACTAGCGGGGGGTCGATTCAAGAGACCCAGTACTTC
V gene: TRBV23-1; clone size: few; D gene: TRBD2; J gene: TRBJ2-1; CDR3 protein: CASSHSGRVDEQFF; CDR3 DNA: TGCGCCAGCAGTCATAGCGGGAGAGTCGATGAGCAGTTCTTC
V gene: TRBV7-2; clone size: -; D gene: -; J gene: TRBJ1-3; CDR3 protein: CASTWGDYSGNTIYF; CDR3 DNA: TGTGCCAGCACCTGGGGAGACTACTCTGGAAACACCATATATTTT
V gene: TRBV3-1/TRBV3-2; clone size: -; D gene: -; J gene: TRBJ1-1; CDR3 protein: CASSQDTRNTEAFF; CDR3 DNA: TGTGCCAGCAGCCAAGATACTAGAAACACTGAAGCTTTCTTT
V gene: TRBV27; clone size: -; D gene: TRBD2; J gene: TRBJ2-7; CDR3 protein: CASSLLRLAGGPGRPYEQYF; CDR3 DNA: TGTGCCAGCAGTCTACTAAGACTAGCGGGAGGGCCCGGTCGCCCCTACGAGCAGTACTTC
V gene: TRBV5-8; clone size: -; D gene: TRBD2; J gene: TRBJ2-1; CDR3 protein: CASRVRLAVNEQFF; CDR3 DNA: TGTGCCAGCAGGGTGCGACTAGCGGTCAATGAGCAGTTCTTC
V gene: TRBV18; clone size: -; D gene: TRBD2; J gene: TRBJ2-7; CDR3 protein: CASSPGTSGYEQYF; CDR3 DNA: TGTGCCAGCTCACCGGGGACTAGCGGCTACGAGCAGTACTTC
V gene: TRBV24-1; clone size: -; D gene: TRBD2; J gene: TRBJ2-5; CDR3 protein: CATSDLLAGGWETQYF; CDR3 DNA: TGTGCCACCAGTGATTTGCTGGCGGGGGGGTGGGAGACCCAGTACTTC
V gene: TRBV27; clone size: once; D gene: TRBD1; J gene: TRBJ1-2; CDR3 protein: CASSPRTGGSNYGYTF; CDR3 DNA: TGTGCCAGCAGTCCAAGGACAGGGGGCTCCAACTATGGCTACACCTTC
V gene: TRBV6-2/TRBV6-3; clone size: -; D gene: -; J gene: TRBJ2-7; CDR3 protein: CASSPDFSAGYEQYF; CDR3 DNA: TGTGCCAGCAGTCCCGACTTTAGCGCCGGCTACGAGCAGTACTTC
V gene: TRBV18; clone size: -; D gene: TRBD2; J gene: TRBJ2-7; CDR3 protein: CASSPNQLAGVFSYEQYF; CDR3 DNA: TGTGCCAGCTCACCAAACCAACTAGCGGGTGTCTTCTCCTACGAGCAGTACTTC
V gene: TRBV5-8; clone size: -; D gene: -; J gene: TRBJ2-6; CDR3 protein: CASSRGTVLLGANVLTF; CDR3 DNA: TGTGCCAGCAGCCGGGGGACAGTACTTCTTGGGGCCAACGTCCTGACTTTC
V gene: TRBV15; clone size: -; D gene: TRBD1; J gene: TRBJ2-1; CDR3 protein: CATSRGKQGAHLEQFF; CDR3 DNA: TGTGCCACCAGCAGAGGCAAACAGGGGGCGCATCTTGAGCAGTTCTTC
V gene: TRBV19; clone size: -; D gene: TRBD1; J gene: TRBJ1-5; CDR3 protein: CASRLTGGENQPQHF; CDR3 DNA: TGTGCCAGTAGGTTAACAGGGGGCGAAAATCAGCCCCAGCATTTT
V gene: TRBV7-9; clone size: few; D gene: -; J gene: TRBJ2-7; CDR3 protein: CAAGRAEYEQYF; CDR3 DNA: TGTGCCGCCGGGCGAGCGGAGTACGAGCAGTACTTC
V gene: TRBV9; clone size: -; D gene: -; J gene: TRBJ2-3; CDR3 protein: CASSAGTSFSTDTQYF; CDR3 DNA: TGTGCCAGCAGCGCCGGGACTTCATTTTCCACAGATACGCAGTATTTT